Following are 5 T cell receptor beta chains from one sample sequenced in a study of glioma-infiltrating T cells. Amplification of TCR alpha and beta CDR3 regions from RNA used iRepertoire nested multiplex PCR. From the multiplex PCR reads, TCRdb called clonotypes with MiXCR, one entry per CDR3 protein. The sample includes about 180,000 distinct CDR3 sequences, under 55% of them seen just once. Sequenced: glioma tissue, nonneoplastic brain tissue, or PBMCs (not recorded which). These receptors were collected from a human donor with low-grade glioma or glioblastoma, undergoing nonglioma brain surgery, or in good health (not recorded which).

The gene calls are TRBV7-9 and TRBJ1-4, with 8 nucleotides matching TRBD1. The germline V gene has CDR1 SEHNR and CDR2 FQNEAQ (reference sequence). The junction had 5 bases not matched to a gene; V was cut back by 3 bases and J by 8 bases. The length of the CDR3 is 14 residues. CDR3 bases: TGTGCCAGCAGCTTGAGGACAGGGCAAGAAAAACTGTTTTTT. This codes for CASSLRTGQEKLFF.

This chain links TRBV29-1 with TRBJ1-4; perhaps TRBD1 as D (6 bases). V was cut by 7 bases and J by 5 bases, with 14 bases left in between. CDR1 is SQVTM, CDR2 ANQGSEA, per germline. The CDR3 has 13 amino acids. As DNA, the CDR3 is TGCAGCGCCCCGGCAGGGGAAAATGAAAAACTGTTTTTT. This sequence encodes CSAPAGENEKLFF.

The chain couples TRBV29-1 to TRBJ1-2, with D possibly matching TRBD1 (5 bases). The CDR3 runs to 12 residues. Germline loops: CDR1 SQVTM, CDR2 ANQGSEA. Trimming stripped 7 bases from V and 8 bases from J, with 17 bases between. The CDR3 DNA follows: TGCAGCGCCCAACCCGGGACCCCGGGCTACACCTTC. Translated: CSAQPGTPGYTF.

V gene TRBV9 combines with J gene TRBJ1-1; 7 positions agree with TRBD1. Trimming cost V 3 bases and J 1 base; bases outside gene matches: 9. The germline gives CDR1 SGDLS, CDR2 YYNGEE. The CDR3 covers 16 residues. CDR3 DNA: TGTGCCAGCAGCGCGACCACCGGGACAGCGAACACTGAAGCTTTCTTT. This sequence encodes CASSATTGTANTEAFF. Full variable domain (rest looked up from reference TRBV9 and TRBJ1-1): DSGVTQTPKHLITATGQRVTLRCSPRSGDLSVYWYQQSLDQGLQFLIQYYNGEERAKGNILERFSAQQFPDLHSELNLSSLELGDSALYFCASSATTGTANTEAFFGQGTRLTVV.

This clonotype was observed a handful of times. The V and J genes are TRBV29-1 and TRBJ1-4; D unclear. Trimming removed 5 bases from V and 1 base from J, with 5 bases in between. CDR3 length: 12 amino acids. Germline V gene sequence: CDR1 SQVTM, CDR2 ANQGSEA. CDR3 in DNA: TGCAGCGTTACTGAAACTAATGAAAAACTGTTTTTT. Its protein is CSVTETNEKLFF.